Listed here is a single TCR beta chain. This entry is derived from a study of T cell responses to AZD1222 COVID-19 vaccine. Profiling relied on immunoSEQ multiplex PCR, and the TCRdb table lists in-frame clones only, not all of them. The sample holds approximately 190,000 clones, approximately 94% seen once. The germline V gene has CDR1 SGHVS and CDR2 FQNEAQ. Trimming left V 5 bases short and J 5 bases short, with 13 bases between. This CDR3 has 14 amino acids. This sample comprised peripheral blood, obtained 28 days after the second AZD1222 dose. The sequence was collected from an adult who received the AZD1222 COVID-19 vaccine. The V call is TRBV7-8, the J call TRBJ2-1; a possible D gene is TRBD2 (7 bases). The CDR3 bases are TGTGCCAGCAGCCCTCGGGGGGCGGACAATGAGCAGTTCTTC. It encodes CASSPRGADNEQFF.